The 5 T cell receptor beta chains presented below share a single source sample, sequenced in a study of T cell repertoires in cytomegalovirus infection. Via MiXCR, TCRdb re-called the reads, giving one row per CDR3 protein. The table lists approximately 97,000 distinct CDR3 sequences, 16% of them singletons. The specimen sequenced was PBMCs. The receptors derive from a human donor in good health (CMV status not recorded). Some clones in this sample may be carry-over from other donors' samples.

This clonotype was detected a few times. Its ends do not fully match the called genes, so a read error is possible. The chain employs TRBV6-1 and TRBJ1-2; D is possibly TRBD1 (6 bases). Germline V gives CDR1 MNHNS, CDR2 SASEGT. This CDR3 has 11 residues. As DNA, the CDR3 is TGTGCCAGCAGTGAAGAACAGGGTAGTACTTTC. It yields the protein CASSEEQGSTF.

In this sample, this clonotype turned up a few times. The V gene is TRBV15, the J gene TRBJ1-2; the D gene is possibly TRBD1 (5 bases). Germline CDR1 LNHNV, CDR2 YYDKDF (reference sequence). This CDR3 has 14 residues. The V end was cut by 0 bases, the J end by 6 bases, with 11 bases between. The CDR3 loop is CATSRDNQQDGYTF. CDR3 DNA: TGTGCCACCAGCAGAGACAATCAACAGGATGGCTACACCTTC. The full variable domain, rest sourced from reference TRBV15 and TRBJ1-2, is DAMVIQNPRYQVTQFGKPVTLSCSQTLNHNVMYWYQQKSSQAPKLLFHYYDKDFNNEADTPDNFQSRRPNTSFCFLDIRSPGLGDTAMYLCATSRDNQQDGYTFGSGTRLTVV.

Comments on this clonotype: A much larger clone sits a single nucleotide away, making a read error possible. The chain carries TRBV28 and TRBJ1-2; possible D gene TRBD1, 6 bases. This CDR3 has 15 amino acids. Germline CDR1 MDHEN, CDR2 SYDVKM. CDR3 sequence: CAGSLPGQRNYGYTF. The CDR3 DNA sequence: TGTGCCGGCAGTTTGCCCGGACAGCGTAACTATGGCTACACCTTC.

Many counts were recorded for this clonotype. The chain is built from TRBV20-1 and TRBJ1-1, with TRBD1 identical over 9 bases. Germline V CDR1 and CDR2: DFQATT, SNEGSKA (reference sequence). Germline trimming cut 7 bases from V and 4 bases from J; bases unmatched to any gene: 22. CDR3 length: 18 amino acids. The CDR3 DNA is TGCAGTGTGGTCGAATGGTTATACAGGGGGCTTGGAGGCACTGAAGCTTTCTTT. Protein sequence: CSVVEWLYRGLGGTEAFF.

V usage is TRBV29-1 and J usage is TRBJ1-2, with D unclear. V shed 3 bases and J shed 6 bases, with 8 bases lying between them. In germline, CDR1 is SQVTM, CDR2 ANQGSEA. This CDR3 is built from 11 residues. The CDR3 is CSVDGSDGYTF. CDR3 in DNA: TGCAGCGTTGACGGATCGGATGGCTACACCTTC.